This T cell receptor beta chain derives from a study of cytomegalovirus exposure and HLA in healthy donors. This PCR relied on a set of 60 Vbeta primers and 13 Jbeta primers. This table comes from immunoSEQ multiplex PCR, and its TCRdb copy is limited to in-frame clones, with some not included. Among 110,000 to 150,000 clones listed, about 79% were seen once. Study-wide findings and caveats: It was assumed in the presence/absence analyses that sequencing depth was roughly uniform across donors. Overall, approximately 150 TCR beta chains were annotated as cytomegalovirus-associated. Common viral pathogens seemed, in a later analysis, to connect with several of the most significant clusters. Immune exposure data for these donors was limited to CMV serostatus.

This CDR3 comprises 16 residues. Per germline, CDR1 SNHLY and CDR2 FYNNEI. Trimming cost V 6 bases and J 0 bases; bases outside gene matches: 6. Note on this clone: Antigen: not known.

The source of this sequence is a man aged 40-50 years in good health and CMV-seropositive. The material sequenced was PBMCs. The chain is built from TRBV2 and TRBJ2-1, with 9 bases identical to TRBD2. CDR3 nucleotide sequence: TGTGCCAGCAGCAAAGCGGGAGGAACCTCCTACAATGAGCAGTTCTTC. It is translated as CASSKAGGTSYNEQFF.